These T cell receptor beta chains were read from a single sample in a study of shared clonotypes between healthy human individuals. Only in-frame clones appear in the TCRdb table, and some are missing; sequencing was by immunoSEQ multiplex PCR. The sample includes roughly 2.1 million clones, 90% to 95% of them seen just once. Sequenced material: naive CD8+ T cells from PBMCs. The source of these receptors is a young man in good health. Some clones in this sample may be carry-over from other donors' samples. Both conserved end residues are part of each CDR3. Fields, in order: CDR3 length, clone size, J gene, V gene, D gene, CDR3 DNA, CDR3 protein. D genes are given only for firm matches. Some rows mark clone size as missing; the rest say once, few, many or name a class of expanded clone.

len: 15; abundance: .; j_gene: TRBJ2-7; v_gene: TRBV27; d_gene: .; CDR3nt: TGTGCCAGCAGTTTCTCCGGGCTACTCCCCTACGAGCAGTACTTC; CDR3aa: CASSFSGLLPYEQYF
len: 18; abundance: .; j_gene: TRBJ2-7; v_gene: TRBV4-1; d_gene: .; CDR3nt: TGCGCCAGCAGCCAGGCGGACATCCCCGCGGGACCCTCCTACGAGCAGTACTTC; CDR3aa: CASSQADIPAGPSYEQYF
len: 16; abundance: .; j_gene: TRBJ2-2; v_gene: TRBV10-3; d_gene: TRBD2; CDR3nt: TGTGCCACAATTCCAATAGCGGGAGGAACCGGCGGGGAGCTGTTTTTT; CDR3aa: CATIPIAGGTGGELFF
len: 16; abundance: .; j_gene: TRBJ2-3; v_gene: TRBV19; d_gene: TRBD2; CDR3nt: TGTGCCAGTAGTATAGGTAGCGGGAGGGCCACAGATACGCAGTATTTT; CDR3aa: CASSIGSGRATDTQYF
len: 16; abundance: .; j_gene: TRBJ2-2; v_gene: TRBV27; d_gene: TRBD1; CDR3nt: TGTGCCAGCAGGGCAAGACAGGGGGGGAACACCGGGGAGCTGTTTTTT; CDR3aa: CASRARQGGNTGELFF
len: 11; abundance: .; j_gene: TRBJ2-7; v_gene: TRBV2; d_gene: .; CDR3nt: TGTGCCAGCAGGGAGACCTACGAGCAGTACTTC; CDR3aa: CASRETYEQYF
len: 14; abundance: .; j_gene: TRBJ1-1; v_gene: TRBV9; d_gene: .; CDR3nt: TGTGCCAGCAGAGGAGAGGGGGTGTTTGCTGAAGCTTTCTTT; CDR3aa: CASRGEGVFAEAFF
len: 14; abundance: .; j_gene: TRBJ1-1; v_gene: TRBV27; d_gene: .; CDR3nt: TGTGCCAGCAGTAAGGCAGGGCGGGGCACTGAAGCTTTCTTT; CDR3aa: CASSKAGRGTEAFF
len: 15; abundance: .; j_gene: TRBJ2-7; v_gene: TRBV6-5; d_gene: .; CDR3nt: TGTGCCAGCAGTTCCGCCTCGATTAGCAGCTACGAGCAGTACTTC; CDR3aa: CASSSASISSYEQYF
len: 15; abundance: .; j_gene: TRBJ2-7; v_gene: TRBV4-3; d_gene: TRBD1; CDR3nt: TGCGCCAGCAGCCTTAAGCAGGGGGCAGGATACGAGCAGTACTTC; CDR3aa: CASSLKQGAGYEQYF
len: 14; abundance: .; j_gene: TRBJ2-7; v_gene: TRBV5-1; d_gene: TRBD2; CDR3nt: TGCGCCAGCAGCCCGTCAAGCGGGGCCTACGAGCAGTACTTC; CDR3aa: CASSPSSGAYEQYF
len: 15; abundance: .; j_gene: TRBJ1-1; v_gene: TRBV6-5; d_gene: .; CDR3nt: TGTGCCAGCAGTTACTATGCCAATGGGAACACTGAAGCTTTCTTT; CDR3aa: CASSYYANGNTEAFF
len: 15; abundance: once; j_gene: TRBJ1-5; v_gene: TRBV5-5; d_gene: .; CDR3nt: TGTGCCAGCAGCGGGCAGGTGTACGGCAATCAGCCCCAGCATTTT; CDR3aa: CASSGQVYGNQPQHF
len: 15; abundance: .; j_gene: TRBJ1-5; v_gene: TRBV27; d_gene: .; CDR3nt: TGTGCCAGCAGTTTATTGAGGGGTAGCAATCAGCCCCAGCATTTT; CDR3aa: CASSLLRGSNQPQHF
len: 15; abundance: .; j_gene: TRBJ2-1; v_gene: TRBV10-3; d_gene: TRBD2; CDR3nt: TGTGCCATCAGTGGGATAGCGGGAGGGAGGAATGAGCAGTTCTTC; CDR3aa: CAISGIAGGRNEQFF
len: 14; abundance: .; j_gene: TRBJ2-1; v_gene: TRBV30; d_gene: TRBD2; CDR3nt: TGTGCCTGGGCACCGGGACTAGCGGGACTTGAGCAGTTCTTC; CDR3aa: CAWAPGLAGLEQFF
len: 14; abundance: .; j_gene: TRBJ2-5; v_gene: TRBV4-1; d_gene: .; CDR3nt: TGCGCCAGCAGCCATAGGTGGGGTCGGGAGACCCAGTACTTC; CDR3aa: CASSHRWGRETQYF
len: 15; abundance: .; j_gene: TRBJ2-7; v_gene: TRBV5-6; d_gene: .; CDR3nt: TGTGCCAGCAGCTTGCGGGCATCCTACTCCTACGAGCAGTACTTC; CDR3aa: CASSLRASYSYEQYF
len: 15; abundance: .; j_gene: TRBJ2-1; v_gene: TRBV5-1; d_gene: TRBD1; CDR3nt: TGCGCCAGCAGCTATGGGACAGTTCCCTACAATGAGCAGTTCTTC; CDR3aa: CASSYGTVPYNEQFF
len: 12; abundance: .; j_gene: TRBJ2-7; v_gene: TRBV25-1; d_gene: TRBD1; CDR3nt: TGTGCCAGCAGGGCGACAGGGTACGAGCAGTACTTC; CDR3aa: CASRATGYEQYF
len: 12; abundance: .; j_gene: TRBJ1-2; v_gene: TRBV25-1; d_gene: .; CDR3nt: TGTGCCCCCCGCCGGGGGGGTGATGGCTACACCTTC; CDR3aa: CAPRRGGDGYTF
len: 16; abundance: once; j_gene: TRBJ2-7; v_gene: TRBV27; d_gene: .; CDR3nt: TGTGCCAGCAGTTTAAAGGGGGGCGCCTTCCTCTACGAGCAGTACTTC; CDR3aa: CASSLKGGAFLYEQYF
len: 13; abundance: .; j_gene: TRBJ2-7; v_gene: TRBV27; d_gene: .; CDR3nt: TGTGCCAGCAGTATCGGGACCCTCAGCGAGCAGTACTTC; CDR3aa: CASSIGTLSEQYF
len: 12; abundance: .; j_gene: TRBJ1-2; v_gene: TRBV2; d_gene: .; CDR3nt: TGTGCCACCGGGGGGGGAGATTATGGCTACACCTTC; CDR3aa: CATGGGDYGYTF
len: 14; abundance: .; j_gene: TRBJ2-7; v_gene: TRBV4-3; d_gene: TRBD2; CDR3nt: TGCGCCAGCAGCCAGGGGACTAGCTCCTACGAGCAGTACTTC; CDR3aa: CASSQGTSSYEQYF
len: 14; abundance: .; j_gene: TRBJ2-7; v_gene: TRBV27; d_gene: .; CDR3nt: TGTGCCAGCAGTCCCCTAGAGTCCCGCTACGAGCAGTACTTC; CDR3aa: CASSPLESRYEQYF
len: 15; abundance: .; j_gene: TRBJ1-1; v_gene: TRBV6-6; d_gene: TRBD1; CDR3nt: TGTGCCAGCAGTTACTCAGAGGGGGCTGAGGCCCAAGCTTTCTTT; CDR3aa: CASSYSEGAEAQAFF
len: 18; abundance: .; j_gene: TRBJ2-1; v_gene: TRBV5-4; d_gene: TRBD2; CDR3nt: TGTGCCAGCAGCTTGGAGTTTACTCTAGCGGGAGTTATGAATGAGCAGTTCTTC; CDR3aa: CASSLEFTLAGVMNEQFF
len: 16; abundance: .; j_gene: TRBJ1-2; v_gene: TRBV10-3; d_gene: TRBD1; CDR3nt: TGTGCCATCAGTGATTTTCTGACAGGGGGCGCTGGGGGCTACACCTTC; CDR3aa: CAISDFLTGGAGGYTF
len: 13; abundance: .; j_gene: TRBJ2-1; v_gene: TRBV2; d_gene: TRBD1; CDR3nt: TGTGCCAGGTGGGGCAGGGGGCTTGATGAGCAGTTCTTC; CDR3aa: CARWGRGLDEQFF
len: 15; abundance: .; j_gene: TRBJ2-4; v_gene: TRBV4-1; d_gene: TRBD2; CDR3nt: TGCGCCAGCAGGGGACTAGCGGGGCCCGAAGACATTCAGTACTTC; CDR3aa: CASRGLAGPEDIQYF
len: 14; abundance: once; j_gene: TRBJ2-1; v_gene: TRBV28; d_gene: .; CDR3nt: TGTGCCAGCTGTTGGTGGGACCGCTCTAATGAGCAGTTCTTC; CDR3aa: CASCWWDRSNEQFF
len: 14; abundance: .; j_gene: TRBJ2-7; v_gene: TRBV27; d_gene: TRBD1; CDR3nt: TGTGCCAGCGGGTGGACAGGGGGCTCCTACGAGCAGTACTTC; CDR3aa: CASGWTGGSYEQYF
len: 15; abundance: few; j_gene: TRBJ1-5; v_gene: TRBV30; d_gene: .; CDR3nt: TGTGCCTGGAGTCAAGATGCGTTAGGGAATCAGCCCCAGCATTTT; CDR3aa: CAWSQDALGNQPQHF
len: 16; abundance: .; j_gene: TRBJ2-7; v_gene: TRBV28; d_gene: .; CDR3nt: TGTGCCAGCAGTCTCCCCCGGCAGGGATACTCCTACGAGCAGTACTTC; CDR3aa: CASSLPRQGYSYEQYF
len: 14; abundance: .; j_gene: TRBJ1-5; v_gene: TRBV27; d_gene: .; CDR3nt: TGTGCCAGCAGTGAGGGACCGCTCAATCAGCCCCAGCATTTT; CDR3aa: CASSEGPLNQPQHF
len: 13; abundance: few; j_gene: TRBJ1-1; v_gene: TRBV5-4; d_gene: .; CDR3nt: TGTGCCAGCAGCGGGATAGGGTGGACTGAAGCTTTCTTT; CDR3aa: CASSGIGWTEAFF
len: 13; abundance: .; j_gene: TRBJ2-1; v_gene: TRBV7-8; d_gene: .; CDR3nt: TGTGCCAGCAGCTTCGACAGGTGGAATGAGCAGTTCTTC; CDR3aa: CASSFDRWNEQFF
len: 12; abundance: .; j_gene: TRBJ2-7; v_gene: TRBV19; d_gene: .; CDR3nt: TGTGCCAGTAGTATGATGGCCGACGAGCAGTACTTC; CDR3aa: CASSMMADEQYF
len: 13; abundance: .; j_gene: TRBJ2-3; v_gene: TRBV2; d_gene: .; CDR3nt: TGTGCCTTCTCATCGGCAGGGCCAGATACGCAGTATTTT; CDR3aa: CAFSSAGPDTQYF
len: 14; abundance: .; j_gene: TRBJ2-2; v_gene: TRBV11-3; d_gene: .; CDR3nt: TGTGCCAGCAGCTTAGGGGCCGGGATCCGGGAGCTGTTTTTT; CDR3aa: CASSLGAGIRELFF
len: 16; abundance: .; j_gene: TRBJ2-3; v_gene: TRBV7-8; d_gene: TRBD2; CDR3nt: TGTGCCAGCAGCCCAGACAGCGGGAGTACCGCAGATACGCAGTATTTT; CDR3aa: CASSPDSGSTADTQYF
len: 16; abundance: .; j_gene: TRBJ2-1; v_gene: TRBV11-2; d_gene: TRBD2; CDR3nt: TGTGCCAGCAGCTTAGATCCGGGAGGGCCGGTAGGTGAGCAGTTCTTC; CDR3aa: CASSLDPGGPVGEQFF
len: 13; abundance: once; j_gene: TRBJ1-1; v_gene: TRBV4-1; d_gene: TRBD1; CDR3nt: TGCGCCAGCACCCGGACAGGGGTGACTGAAGCTTTCTTT; CDR3aa: CASTRTGVTEAFF
len: 15; abundance: .; j_gene: TRBJ2-5; v_gene: TRBV6-5; d_gene: .; CDR3nt: TGTGCCAGCAGTTCCCCCCCCGGGAGACGTGAGACCCAGTACTTC; CDR3aa: CASSSPPGRRETQYF
len: 14; abundance: once; j_gene: TRBJ2-7; v_gene: TRBV19; d_gene: TRBD2; CDR3nt: TGTGCCAGTACCGGGCGGGAGGGCACCTACGAGCAGTACTTC; CDR3aa: CASTGREGTYEQYF
len: 14; abundance: once; j_gene: TRBJ1-2; v_gene: TRBV6-5; d_gene: .; CDR3nt: TGTGCCAGCAGCACCGACAGACAAGACTATGGCTACACCTTC; CDR3aa: CASSTDRQDYGYTF
len: 17; abundance: .; j_gene: TRBJ2-1; v_gene: TRBV9; d_gene: .; CDR3nt: TGTGCCAGCAGCGCCATCGGGTGGGGGTTCTCCTACAATGAGCAGTTCTTC; CDR3aa: CASSAIGWGFSYNEQFF
len: 14; abundance: .; j_gene: TRBJ2-7; v_gene: TRBV5-8; d_gene: TRBD1; CDR3nt: TGTGCCAGCAGCTATCGGGACAGGCCGTACGAGCAGTACTTC; CDR3aa: CASSYRDRPYEQYF
len: 16; abundance: .; j_gene: TRBJ2-1; v_gene: TRBV9; d_gene: TRBD2; CDR3nt: TGTGCCAGCAGCGTTCGGAGCGGGAGACCCGCAGATGAGCAGTTCTTC; CDR3aa: CASSVRSGRPADEQFF
len: 13; abundance: .; j_gene: TRBJ2-7; v_gene: TRBV28; d_gene: .; CDR3nt: TGTGCCAGCAGTTCCGGACCCAGGGACGAGCAGTACTTC; CDR3aa: CASSSGPRDEQYF
len: 15; abundance: .; j_gene: TRBJ2-1; v_gene: TRBV10-2; d_gene: TRBD1; CDR3nt: TGCGCCAGCAGTGTGACAGGGGGAGGGTACAATGAGCAGTTCTTC; CDR3aa: CASSVTGGGYNEQFF
len: 13; abundance: .; j_gene: TRBJ1-1; v_gene: TRBV5-1; d_gene: .; CDR3nt: TGCGCCAGCAGCTTTCCGGCCGGGTCTGAAGCTTTCTTT; CDR3aa: CASSFPAGSEAFF